This T cell receptor (beta chain) was observed in a study of blood T cell repertoires in COVID-19 (dated by TCRdb to between 2020 and 2021). As for the study more broadly: The collaborator samples originated in the United States, Italy and Spain and spanned the acute and convalescent phases of COVID-19. Where available, HLA class I and class II types were taken from metadata supplied by the sample provider and were not determined by assay-based typing. Subjects who had been exposed to COVID-19, were actively infected with it, or had recovered from it provided the deeply sampled blood TCRbeta repertoires that made up the dataset. The sample metadata nearly always contained a de-identified subject ID, COVID-19 status, age in years and sex. The material from the prospective study consisted of cDNA or gDNA derived from T cells, B-cell-depleted T cells, or PBMCs. Samples came from the ongoing ImmuneRACE study (first 160 participants) plus 1,254 subjects from 6 global collaborators. The repertoires were made available in a free public database intended to serve as a resource for research on the immune response to SARS-CoV-2. On the study overall, not on this receptor specifically: Clinical and demographic metadata were provided uncurated, with the amount varying by source and participant.

Taken from cysteine to phenylalanine, the CDR3 has 14 residues. The only DNA kept is the CDR3, 42 bases in frame from the first base. The germline V gene gives CDR1 as MDHEN and CDR2 as SYDVKM. Clipping removes 3 bases from V and 2 bases from J, with 3 as the unmatched junction base count. TCRbeta CDR3 regions were amplified from genomic DNA by means of the immunoSEQ Assay, a bias-controlled multiplex PCR. The source study handled its data this way. Within the assay, amplification of reference gene primers was used to estimate how many nucleated cells each sample contained. To quantify the absolute abundance of each unique TCRbeta CDR3 rearrangement, sequence reads were collapsed and filtered. Productive Simpson clonality was computed per sample as the square root of Simpson's diversity index over productive rearrangements. What TCRdb holds here is the immuneACCESS table cut down to in-frame rearrangements. Part of the clones is not present; checked against another copy, under half of the missing clones reflect an unresolved V gene, and the others are unexplained. V, J and clone size reflect that table, while D and trimming were determined from the DNA. The sample includes 100,000 to 150,000 clones, with roughly 80% observed a single time. Clones ranked in the top ten supply about 16% of the sample.

Whole blood was collected in K2EDTA tubes by collaborating institutions according to the institutions' own protocols. For TCRbeta analysis, collaborator samples were shipped as frozen whole blood, as isolated PBMCs, or as DNA extracted from either sample type. As to this clone: Its antigen specificity is not known. No per-base quality is available; no much larger clone lies one base away.

What was sequenced was peripheral blood. The sequence joins TRBV28 to TRBJ1-2; 7 nucleotides in the junction match TRBD1. The origin of this receptor is a woman aged 45 to 65 with acute or convalescent COVID-19. The sequence in DNA is TGTGCCAGCAGTTTCGGGGACAGAAACTATGGCTACACCTTC. Its protein is CASSFGDRNYGYTF.